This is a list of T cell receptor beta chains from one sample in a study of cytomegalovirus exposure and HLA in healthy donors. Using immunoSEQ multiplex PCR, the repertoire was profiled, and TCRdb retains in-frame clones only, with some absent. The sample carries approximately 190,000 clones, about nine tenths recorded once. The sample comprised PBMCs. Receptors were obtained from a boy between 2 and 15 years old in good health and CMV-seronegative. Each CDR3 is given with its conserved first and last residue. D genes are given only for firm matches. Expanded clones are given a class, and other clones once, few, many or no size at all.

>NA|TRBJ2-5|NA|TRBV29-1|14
CSVADSGAGETQYF
TGCAGCGTTGCGGATTCAGGGGCGGGAGAGACCCAGTACTTC
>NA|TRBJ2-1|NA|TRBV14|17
CASSRLGAAGVRNEQFF
TGTGCCAGCAGCCGATTGGGGGCGGCAGGGGTGCGGAATGAGCAGTTCTTC
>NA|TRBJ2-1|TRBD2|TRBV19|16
CASSTGTNPVYNEQFF
TGTGCCAGTAGTACAGGGACTAACCCGGTCTACAATGAGCAGTTCTTC
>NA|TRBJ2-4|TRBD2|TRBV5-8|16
CASSTTSGGAKNIQYF
TGTGCCAGCAGCACGACTAGCGGGGGAGCCAAAAACATTCAGTACTTC
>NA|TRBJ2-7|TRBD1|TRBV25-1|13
CASSAGQYYEQYF
TGTGCCAGCAGTGCGGGACAGTACTACGAGCAGTACTTC
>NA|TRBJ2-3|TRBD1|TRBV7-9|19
CASSLLVGAGGAAGSTQYF
TGTGCCAGCAGCTTACTCGTAGGGGCAGGGGGCGCGGCGGGATCTACGCAGTATTTT
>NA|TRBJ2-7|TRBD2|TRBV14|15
CASSPGGNLAYEQYF
TGTGCCAGCAGCCCGGGAGGTAATTTGGCCTACGAGCAGTACTTC
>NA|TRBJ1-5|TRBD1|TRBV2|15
CASRADRAREQPQHF
TGTGCCAGCAGGGCGGACAGGGCGAGGGAGCAGCCCCAGCATTTT
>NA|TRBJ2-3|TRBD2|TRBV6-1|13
CAGRTSGADTQYF
TGTGCCGGACGGACTAGTGGCGCAGATACGCAGTATTTT
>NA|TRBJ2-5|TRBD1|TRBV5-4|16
CASSLEIGQGLETQYF
TGTGCCAGCAGCTTGGAGATAGGACAGGGTCTGGAGACCCAGTACTTC
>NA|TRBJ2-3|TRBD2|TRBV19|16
CASSFLGGGLTDTQYF
TGTGCCAGTAGTTTCCTTGGGGGGGGACTCACAGATACGCAGTATTTT
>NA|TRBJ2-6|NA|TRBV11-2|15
CASSPQISGANVLTF
TGTGCCAGCAGCCCACAGATCTCTGGGGCCAACGTCCTGACTTTC
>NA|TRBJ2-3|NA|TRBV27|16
CASSTLKAGSTDTQYF
TGTGCCAGCAGTACCCTAAAGGCAGGGAGCACAGATACGCAGTATTTT
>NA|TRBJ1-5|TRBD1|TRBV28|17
CASSTTGGVNSNQPQHF
TGTGCCAGCAGTACGACAGGGGGCGTGAATAGCAATCAGCCCCAGCATTTT
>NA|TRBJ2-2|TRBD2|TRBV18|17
CASDGTSGSSDTGELLF
TGTGCCAGCGACGGGACTAGCGGGAGTTCCGACACCGGGGAGCTGCTTTTT
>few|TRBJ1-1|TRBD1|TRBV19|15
CASSLTNRGNTEAFF
TGTGCCAGTAGTTTGACCAACAGGGGGAACACTGAAGCTTTCTTT
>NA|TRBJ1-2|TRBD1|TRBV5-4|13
CASSRDRNYGYTF
TGTGCCAGCAGCCGGGACAGGAACTATGGCTACACCTTC
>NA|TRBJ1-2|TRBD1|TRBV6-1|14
CASSETGWDYGYTF
TGTGCCAGCAGTGAGACAGGGTGGGACTATGGCTACACCTTC
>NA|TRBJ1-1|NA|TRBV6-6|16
CASSYSSDHHRTEAFF
TGTGCCAGCAGTTACTCTAGTGATCACCACCGGACTGAAGCTTTCTTT
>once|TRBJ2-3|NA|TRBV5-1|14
CASSQSKPADTQYF
TGCGCCAGCAGCCAAAGTAAACCGGCAGATACGCAGTATTTT
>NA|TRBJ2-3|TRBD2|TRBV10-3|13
CASAGGIADTQYF
TGTGCCAGTGCGGGGGGGATTGCAGATACGCAGTATTTT
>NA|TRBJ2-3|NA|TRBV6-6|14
CATRFLSSTDTQYF
TGTGCCACCCGTTTTCTCTCTAGCACAGATACGCAGTATTTT
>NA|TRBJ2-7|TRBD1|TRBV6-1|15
CASSAGTVNSYEQYF
TGTGCCAGCAGTGCCGGGACAGTTAACTCCTACGAGCAGTACTTC
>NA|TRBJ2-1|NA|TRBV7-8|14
CASERFSSYNEQFF
TGTGCCAGTGAGCGGTTTAGCTCCTACAATGAGCAGTTCTTC
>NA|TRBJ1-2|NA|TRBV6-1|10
CASSVSGYTF
TGTGCCAGCTCCGTGAGTGGCTACACCTTC
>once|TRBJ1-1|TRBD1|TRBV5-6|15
CASRPQGFSNTEAFF
TGTGCCAGCAGGCCACAGGGGTTTTCCAACACTGAAGCTTTCTTT
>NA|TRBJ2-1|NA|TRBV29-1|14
CSDLQEPSYNEQFF
TGCAGCGACTTACAGGAACCCTCCTACAATGAGCAGTTCTTC
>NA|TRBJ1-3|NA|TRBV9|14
CASSVTASGNTIYF
TGTGCCAGCAGCGTGACAGCCTCTGGAAACACCATATATTTT
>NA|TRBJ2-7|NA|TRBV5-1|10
CPGHRPEQYF
TGCCCTGGGCATCGGCCCGAGCAGTACTTC
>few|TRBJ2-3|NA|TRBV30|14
CAWSEGGESDTQYF
TGTGCCTGGAGTGAAGGCGGAGAGTCAGATACGCAGTATTTT
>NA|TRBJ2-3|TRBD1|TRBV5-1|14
CASSSGQATDTQYF
TGCGCCAGCAGCTCGGGACAGGCCACAGATACGCAGTATTTT
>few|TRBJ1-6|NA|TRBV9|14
CASSQGQGKSPLHF
TGTGCCAGCTCTCAAGGTCAGGGGAAGTCACCCCTCCACTTT
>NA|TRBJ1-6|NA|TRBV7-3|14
CASSLEPRNSPLHF
TGTGCCAGCAGCTTAGAACCGCGAAATTCACCCCTCCACTTT
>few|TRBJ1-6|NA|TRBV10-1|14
CASRDSPNNSPLHF
TGCGCCAGCAGGGACAGTCCGAATAATTCACCCCTCCACTTT
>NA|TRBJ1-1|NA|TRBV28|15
CASSPPTDWGTEAFF
TGTGCCAGCAGTCCCCCGACAGACTGGGGCACTGAAGCTTTCTTT
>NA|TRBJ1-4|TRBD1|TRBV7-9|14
CASSRSGGNEKLFF
TGTGCCAGCAGTAGATCAGGGGGCAACGAAAAACTGTTTTTT
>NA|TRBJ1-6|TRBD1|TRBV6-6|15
CASSYPGTGDSPLHF
TGTGCCAGCAGTTACCCCGGGACAGGGGACTCACCCCTCCACTTT
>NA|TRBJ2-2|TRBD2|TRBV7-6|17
CASSLDAGGGNTGELFF
TGTGCCAGCAGCTTAGACGCGGGAGGGGGAAACACCGGGGAGCTGTTTTTT
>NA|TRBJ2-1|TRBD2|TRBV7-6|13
CASSSGRYNEQFF
TGTGCCAGCAGCTCCGGGAGGTACAATGAGCAGTTCTTC
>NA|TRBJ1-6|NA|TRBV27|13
CASRLQGGSPLHF
TGTGCCAGCAGGTTGCAGGGCGGATCACCCCTCCACTTT
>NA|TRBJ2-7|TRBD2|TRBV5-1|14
CASSSGTSGSEQYF
TGCGCCAGCAGCTCCGGGACTAGCGGGAGCGAGCAGTACTTC
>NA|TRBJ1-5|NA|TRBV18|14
CASSPGQSNQPQHF
TGTGCCAGCTCACCAGGGCAGAGCAATCAGCCCCAGCATTTT
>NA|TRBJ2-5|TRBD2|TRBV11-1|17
CASSLEPLQRGFETQYF
TGTGCCAGCAGCTTAGAGCCGCTACAGCGGGGTTTCGAGACCCAGTACTTC